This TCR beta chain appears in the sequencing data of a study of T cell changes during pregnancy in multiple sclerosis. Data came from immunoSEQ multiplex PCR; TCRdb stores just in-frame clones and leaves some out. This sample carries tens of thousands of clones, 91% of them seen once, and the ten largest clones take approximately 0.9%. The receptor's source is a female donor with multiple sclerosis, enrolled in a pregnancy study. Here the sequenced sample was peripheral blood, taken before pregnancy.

The CDR3: CATSRDWGNLAAQHF. CDR3 sequence (DNA): TGTGCCACCAGCAGAGATTGGGGTAACCTAGCGGCCCAGCATTTT. The chain couples TRBV15 to TRBJ1-5; D is undetermined. V was clipped by 0 bases and J by 11 bases, with 17 bases between them. The CDR3 is made up of 15 amino acids. Germline V gene sequence: CDR1 LNHNV, CDR2 YYDKDF (reference sequence).